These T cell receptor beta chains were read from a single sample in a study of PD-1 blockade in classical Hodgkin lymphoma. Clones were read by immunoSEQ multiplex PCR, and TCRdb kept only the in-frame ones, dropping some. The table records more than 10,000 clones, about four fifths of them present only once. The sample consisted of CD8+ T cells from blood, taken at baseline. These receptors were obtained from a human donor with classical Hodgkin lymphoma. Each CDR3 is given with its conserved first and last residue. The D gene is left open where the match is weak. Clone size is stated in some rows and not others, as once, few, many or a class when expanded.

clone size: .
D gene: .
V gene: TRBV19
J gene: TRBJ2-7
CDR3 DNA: TGTGCCAGTAGTCCAGGGGGAGGCTCCTACGAGCAGTACTTC
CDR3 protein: CASSPGGGSYEQYF

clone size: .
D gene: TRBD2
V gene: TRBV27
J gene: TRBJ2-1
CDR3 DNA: TGTGCCAGCAGTCCCCAGGGACTAGGGGTTTTCAATGAGCAGTTCTTC
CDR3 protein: CASSPQGLGVFNEQFF

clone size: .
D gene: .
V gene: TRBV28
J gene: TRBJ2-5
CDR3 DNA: TGTGCCAGCAGTTTTTCGGGGAGAAGTCAAGAGACCCAGTACTTC
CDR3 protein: CASSFSGRSQETQYF

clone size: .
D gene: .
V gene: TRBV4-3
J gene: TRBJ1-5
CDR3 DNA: TGCGCCAGCAGCCAAGATCCCGACAGGCAGCATTTT
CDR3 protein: CASSQDPDRQHF

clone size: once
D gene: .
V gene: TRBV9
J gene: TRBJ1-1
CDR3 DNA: TGTGCCAGCAGCGTATCTGGGGGAGGTAACACTGAAGCTTTCTTT
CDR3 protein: CASSVSGGGNTEAFF

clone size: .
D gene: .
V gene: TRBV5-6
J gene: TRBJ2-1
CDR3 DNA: TGTGCCAGCAGCGACAGCCACAATGAGCAGTTCTTC
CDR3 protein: CASSDSHNEQFF

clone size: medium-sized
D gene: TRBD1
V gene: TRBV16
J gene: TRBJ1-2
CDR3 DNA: TGTGCCAGCAGCCTGGGACAGCAAGGCTACACCTTC
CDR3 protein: CASSLGQQGYTF

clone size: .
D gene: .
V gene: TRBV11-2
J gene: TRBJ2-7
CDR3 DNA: TGTGCCAGCAGCCATTCGACAGGACCCTACGAGCAGTACTTC
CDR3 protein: CASSHSTGPYEQYF

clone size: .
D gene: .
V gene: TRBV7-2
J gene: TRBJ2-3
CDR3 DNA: TGTGCCAGCAGCTTTGGTGGTGGGGTTGATACGCAGTATTTT
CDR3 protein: CASSFGGGVDTQYF

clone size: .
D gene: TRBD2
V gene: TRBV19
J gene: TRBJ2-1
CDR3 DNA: TGTGCCAGCCACGGGACTAGCGGGCAGACCTACAATGAGCAGTTCTTC
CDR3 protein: CASHGTSGQTYNEQFF

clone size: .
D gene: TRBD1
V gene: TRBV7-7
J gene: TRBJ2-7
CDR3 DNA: TGTGCTAGCAGCTTAGGGGCAGGGGGACCTTACGAGCAGTACTTC
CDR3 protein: CASSLGAGGPYEQYF

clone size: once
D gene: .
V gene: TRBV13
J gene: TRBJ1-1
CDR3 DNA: TGTGCCAGCAGCTTATTGTTGAACACTGAAGCTTTCTTT
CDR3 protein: CASSLLLNTEAFF

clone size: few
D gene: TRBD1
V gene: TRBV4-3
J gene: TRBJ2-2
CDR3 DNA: TGCGCCAGCAGCCAAGATTTCTACAGGGGGAACACCGGGGAGCTGTTTTTT
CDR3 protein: CASSQDFYRGNTGELFF

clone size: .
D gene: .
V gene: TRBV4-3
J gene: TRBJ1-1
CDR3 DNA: TGCGCCAGCAGCAACTGGGGTGAGAACACTGAAGCTTTCTTT
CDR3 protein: CASSNWGENTEAFF

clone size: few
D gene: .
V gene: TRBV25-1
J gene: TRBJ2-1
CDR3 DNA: TGTGCCACGAGGGGACACTCCAATGAGCAGTTCTTC
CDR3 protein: CATRGHSNEQFF

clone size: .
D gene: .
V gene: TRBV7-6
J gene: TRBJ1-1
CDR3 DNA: TGTGCCAGCAGCTTATACGGGACGACGAACACTGAAGCTTTCTTT
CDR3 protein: CASSLYGTTNTEAFF

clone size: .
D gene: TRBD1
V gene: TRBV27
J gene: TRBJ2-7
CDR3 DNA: TGTGCCAGCAGTCCCGGGACAGGGGGCTACGAGCAGTACTTC
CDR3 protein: CASSPGTGGYEQYF

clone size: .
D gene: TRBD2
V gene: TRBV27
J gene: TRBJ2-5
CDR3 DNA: TGTGCCACCTCCAAGGCGGGAGAGTCGAGGGAGACCCAGTACTTC
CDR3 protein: CATSKAGESRETQYF

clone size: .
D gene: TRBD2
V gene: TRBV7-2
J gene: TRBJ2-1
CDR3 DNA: TGTGCCAGCAGCCTAACTAGCGGGAAATACAATGAGCAGTTCTTC
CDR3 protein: CASSLTSGKYNEQFF

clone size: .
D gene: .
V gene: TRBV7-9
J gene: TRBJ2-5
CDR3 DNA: TGTGCCAGCAGCTTAGCCCGAGCGGGGACCCAGTACTTC
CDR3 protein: CASSLARAGTQYF

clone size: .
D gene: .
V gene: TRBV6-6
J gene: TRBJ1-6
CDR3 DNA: TGTGCCAGCAGTAAATGGACAGAGACGCTCACCCTCCACTTT
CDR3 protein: CASSKWTETLTLHF

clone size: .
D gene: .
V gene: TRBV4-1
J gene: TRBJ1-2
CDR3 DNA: TGCGCCAGCAGGTCCTCTATAATAGTCGACTATGGCTACACCTTC
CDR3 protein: CASRSSIIVDYGYTF

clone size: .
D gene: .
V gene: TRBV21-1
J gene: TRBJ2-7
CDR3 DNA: TGTGCCAGCAGCAAGGGTAGGGGCCTCTACGAGCAGTACTTC
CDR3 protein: CASSKGRGLYEQYF

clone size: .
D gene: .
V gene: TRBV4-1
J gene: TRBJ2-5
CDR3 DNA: TGCGCCAGCAGCCAAGATCATAGGGGCCAGTACTTC
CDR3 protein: CASSQDHRGQYF

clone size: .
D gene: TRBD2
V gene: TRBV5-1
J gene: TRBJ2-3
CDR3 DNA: TGCGCCAGCAGCTTCCCTAGCGGAGAAGTATCAGATACGCAGTATTTT
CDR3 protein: CASSFPSGEVSDTQYF

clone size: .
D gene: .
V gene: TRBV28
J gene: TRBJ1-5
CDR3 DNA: TGTGCCAGTAGCCTTCAAAGCAATCAGCCCCAGCATTTT
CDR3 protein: CASSLQSNQPQHF

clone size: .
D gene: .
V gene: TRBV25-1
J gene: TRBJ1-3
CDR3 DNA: TGTGCCAGCAGTGAGGGATCCTCTGGAAACACCATATATTTT
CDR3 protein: CASSEGSSGNTIYF

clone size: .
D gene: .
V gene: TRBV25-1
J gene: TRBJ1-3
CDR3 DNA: TGTGCCAGCAGTGCGGGACCTGGAAACACCATATATTTT
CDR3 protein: CASSAGPGNTIYF

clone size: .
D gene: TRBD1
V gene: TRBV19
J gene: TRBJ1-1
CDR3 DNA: TGTGCCAGTAGTTGGACAGGGCCGCAGAACACTGAAGCTTTCTTT
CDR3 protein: CASSWTGPQNTEAFF

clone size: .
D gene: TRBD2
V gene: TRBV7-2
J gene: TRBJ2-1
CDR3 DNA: TGTGCCAGCAGCCGGACTAGCGGGAGACACAATGAGCAGTTCTTC
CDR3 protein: CASSRTSGRHNEQFF

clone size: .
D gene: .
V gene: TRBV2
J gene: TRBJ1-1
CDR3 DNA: TGTGCCAGCAGTGAAGCGCAGGGAGGGAACACTGAAGCTTTCTTT
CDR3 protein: CASSEAQGGNTEAFF

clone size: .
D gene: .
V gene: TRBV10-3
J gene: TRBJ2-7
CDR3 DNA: TGTGCCATCAGTGAGTTAGGGGGGGAAGACGAGCAGTACTTC
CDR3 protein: CAISELGGEDEQYF

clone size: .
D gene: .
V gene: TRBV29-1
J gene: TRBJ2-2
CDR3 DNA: TGCAGTGTGCCTAGCCTAACCGGGGAGCTGTTTTTT
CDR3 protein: CSVPSLTGELFF

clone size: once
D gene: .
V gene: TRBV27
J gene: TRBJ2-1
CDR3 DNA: TGTGCCAGCAGTTCCCAGGGCAATGAGCAGTTCTTC
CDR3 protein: CASSSQGNEQFF

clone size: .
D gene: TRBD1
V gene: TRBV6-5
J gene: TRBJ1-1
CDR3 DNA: TGTGCCAGCAGTACGACAGGGGTTGGCACTGAAGCTTTCTTT
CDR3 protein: CASSTTGVGTEAFF